The 18 T cell receptor beta chains below come from one sample, sequenced in a study of cytomegalovirus exposure and HLA in healthy donors. The PCR used 60 Vbeta and 13 Jbeta primers. The protocol was immunoSEQ multiplex PCR, while the TCRdb copy is restricted to in-frame clones and leaves out a portion. The data contain 30,000 to 45,000 clones, about nine tenths of them singletons. Sample: PBMCs. These TCRs come from a woman between 40 and 50 years old in good health and CMV-seropositive.

This sequence joins TRBV11-3 and TRBJ2-1, with D tentatively TRBD2 (6 bases). CDR3 length: 13 residues. V was pared by 1 base and J by 7 bases, with 8 bases between. Germline values: CDR1 SGHNT, CDR2 YENEEA. CDR3 protein: CASSLVRGNEQFF. CDR3 in DNA: TGTGCCAGCAGCTTAGTACGGGGGAATGAGCAGTTCTTC. The variable domain in full, with the rest retrieved from reference TRBV11-3 and TRBJ2-1, is EAGVVQSPRYKIIEKKQPVAFWCNPISGHNTLYWYLQNLGQGPELLIRYENEEAVDDSQLPKDRFSAERLKGVDSTLKIQPAELGDSAVYLCASSLVRGNEQFFGPGTRLTVL.

The chain carries TRBV6-1 and TRBJ2-2; TRBD2 matches 14 bases. Germline V CDR1 and CDR2: MNHNS, SASEGT. The CDR3 consists of 18 residues. The ends lost 3 bases at V and 1 base at J; junction bases unmatched: 4. CDR3 protein: CASSEGLAGAENTGELFF. DNA of the CDR3: TGTGCCAGCAGTGAGGGACTAGCGGGGGCAGAGAACACCGGGGAGCTGTTTTTT.

The sample holds a few counts of this clone. The chain employs TRBV4-2 and TRBJ1-1; 7 bases align to TRBD1. The V gene's germline CDR1 is LGHNA and CDR2 YNFKEQ. J was trimmed by 6 bases and V by 2 bases; bases with no gene match: 9. The CDR3 is 15 amino acids. The chain's CDR3 is CASSQSDREVAEAFF. CDR3 nucleotide sequence: TGTGCCAGCAGCCAAAGTGACAGGGAGGTCGCTGAAGCTTTCTTT.

This rearrangement joins TRBV21-1 to TRBJ2-1; the table's D call TRBD2 went unverified against the DNA. TRBV21-1 is reported as a pseudogene. There are 15 residues in the CDR3. CDR3 nucleotides: TGTGCCAGCAGCAATAGCGGGGGGATCCCGAATGAGCAGTTCTTC. It specifies CASSNSGGIPNEQFF.

The chain joins TRBV27 to TRBJ2-3, with 8 bases fitting TRBD1. After removal of 7 bases from V and 6 bases from J, the junction contained 12 bases not matched to a gene. Looked up from germline, CDR1 is MNHEY and CDR2 is SMNVEV (reference sequence). The CDR3 runs to 15 residues. The CDR3 spells CASTFGGTGGDTQYF. The CDR3 nucleotides read TGTGCCAGCACGTTCGGCGGGACAGGAGGGGATACGCAGTATTTT.

V is TRBV27 and J is TRBJ1-2, with D possibly being TRBD1 (6 bases). CDR1 and CDR2 from the germline V gene are MNHEY and SMNVEV (reference sequence). V was pared by 8 bases and J by 8 bases, with 12 bases between. This CDR3 has 11 residues. CDR3 sequence: CASWGGRGYTF. CDR3 nucleotide sequence: TGTGCCAGCTGGGGGGGGCGAGGCTACACCTTC.

This clone was counted a single time. The CDR3 sequence is CASSQLALQGALETQYF. The CDR3, as DNA: TGTGCCAGCAGCCAACTAGCACTACAGGGGGCTTTGGAGACCCAGTACTTC. The gene calls are TRBV4-2 and TRBJ2-5; 9 bases agree with TRBD1. The CDR3 sequence is 17 residues long. Looked up from germline, CDR1 is LGHNA and CDR2 is YNFKEQ. Trimming took 2 bases from V and 5 from J; bases not matched to a gene: 12.

There are a few counts of this clone. This chain uses TRBV5-4 with TRBJ2-3; weak D call: TRBD2 (5 bases). Germline-derived CDR1 and CDR2 are SGHNT and YYREEE (reference sequence). The CDR3 totals 16 residues. V was clipped by 4 bases and J by 0 bases, with 15 bases between them. CDR3 bases: TGTGCCAGCAGCCCTCCGAGGGCTCCTAGCACAGATACGCAGTATTTT. It encodes CASSPPRAPSTDTQYF.

The chain employs TRBV6-5 and TRBJ2-2; D is ambiguous. The CDR3 length is 15 residues. CDR1 MNHEY and CDR2 SVGAGI come from the germline V gene. Trimming removed 2 bases at V and 0 bases at J, with 7 bases between. CDR3 in amino acids: CASSYILSNTGELFF. The CDR3 nucleotides read TGTGCCAGCAGTTACATCCTCTCGAACACCGGGGAGCTGTTTTTT.

J is TRBJ1-1 and V is TRBV18; D gene unclear. This CDR3 region has 13 residues. Germline V gene sequence: CDR1 KGHSH, CDR2 LQKENI. The ends were cut back, 3 bases at V and 3 bases at J, with 8 bases in the middle. CDR3 region: CASSPPGDTEAFF. The CDR3 nucleotides are TGTGCCAGCTCACCTCCCGGGGACACTGAAGCTTTCTTT.

This clone occurred a few times. The V and J genes are TRBV27 and TRBJ1-1; tentatively, D is TRBD1 (6 bases). V lost 3 bases to trimming and J lost 4 bases, with 18 bases between them. The CDR3 loop spans 16 amino acids. Looked up from germline, CDR1 is MNHEY and CDR2 is SMNVEV (reference sequence). CDR3 DNA: TGTGCCAGCAGTTTCCTCACAGGGCTGGGAATCACTGAAGCTTTCTTT. The encoded protein is CASSFLTGLGITEAFF.

The chain carries TRBV7-9 and TRBJ2-3, with D possibly TRBD2 on 7 matching bases. This CDR3 contains 16 residues. V dropped 5 bases and J dropped 5 bases, with 20 bases sitting between them. Germline V gene sequence: CDR1 SEHNR, CDR2 FQNEAQ (reference sequence). CDR3 DNA sequence: TGTGCCAGCAGCCACAACGCGGGGGCTCGGCTAGATACGCAGTATTTT. Translating gives CASSHNAGARLDTQYF. The full variable domain, its missing parts supplied by reference TRBV7-9 and TRBJ2-3, is DTGVSQNPRHKITKRGQNVTFRCDPISEHNRLYWYRQTLGQGPEFLTYFQNEAQLEKSRLLSDRFSAERPKGSFSTLEIQRTEQGDSAMYLCASSHNAGARLDTQYFGPGTRLTVL.

This chain links TRBV5-4 with TRBJ1-1, with 9 bases aligning to TRBD1. V lost 5 bases and J lost 3; bases outside the gene matches: 5. The CDR3 totals 14 residues. From germline, CDR1 is SGHNT and CDR2 YYREEE (reference sequence). CDR3 sequence: CASSRGQGYTEAFF. DNA for the CDR3: TGTGCCAGCAGTCGGGGACAGGGATACACTGAAGCTTTCTTT. The full variable domain, with the rest looked up from reference TRBV5-4 and TRBJ1-1, is ETGVTQSPTHLIKTRGQQVTLRCSSQSGHNTVSWYQQALGQGPQFIFQYYREEENGRGNFPPRFSGLQFPNYSSELNVNALELDDSALYLCASSRGQGYTEAFFGQGTRLTVV.

This clone was seen just once. The genes are TRBV5-1 and TRBJ1-3; TRBD1 might be the D (6 bases). V was trimmed by 7 bases and J by 4 bases, leaving 18 bases between them. There are 15 residues in the CDR3. CDR1 and CDR2 (germline): SGHRS, YFSETQ. DNA for the CDR3: TGCGCCAGCCGCCCGGGGGGCGCGTCGGGAAACACCATATATTTT. This codes for CASRPGGASGNTIYF.

This chain uses TRBV18 with TRBJ1-3, with D tentatively TRBD1 (6 bases). The length of the CDR3 is 15 residues. In germline, CDR1 is KGHSH, CDR2 LQKENI. Trimming removed 6 bases from V and 0 bases from J, with 12 bases in between. CDR3 in amino acids: CASSGGASSGNTIYF. CDR3 in DNA: TGTGCCAGCTCCGGGGGGGCGAGCTCTGGAAACACCATATATTTT.

The chain links TRBV14 to TRBJ2-2; D not certain. Germline CDR1 reads SGHDN; CDR2 reads FVKESK. The CDR3 is 15 amino acids. V was cut by 4 bases and J by 4 bases, with 13 bases left in between. CDR3: CASSPTFPGTGELFF. In DNA, the CDR3 is TGTGCCAGCAGCCCAACCTTCCCCGGCACCGGGGAGCTGTTTTTT.

Here the CDR3 reads CASSPWAGLPSYEQYF. The CDR3 nucleotides read TGTGCCAGCAGCCCCTGGGCAGGGCTTCCCTCCTACGAGCAGTACTTC. The V call is TRBV7-2, the J call TRBJ2-7; tentatively, D is TRBD1 (5 bases). The CDR3 extends over 16 amino acids. V lost 5 bases, J lost 0 bases, and 17 bases lay in between. The germline V gene encodes CDR1 SGHTA and CDR2 FQGNSA.

The CDR3 region is CASSLIWGGDTEAFF. CDR3 DNA: TGTGCCAGCAGCTTAATCTGGGGCGGGGACACTGAAGCTTTCTTT. The rearrangement links TRBV7-2 to TRBJ1-1; D may be TRBD1 (5 bases). Per germline, CDR1 SGHTA and CDR2 FQGNSA. The CDR3 is 15 amino acids. Trimming removed 2 bases at V and 3 bases at J, with 13 bases between.